This TCR beta chain was identified in a study of blood T cell repertoires in COVID-19. Sequencing was performed with immunoSEQ multiplex PCR; in TCRdb, only in-frame clones are kept and a portion is missing. Of 250,000 to 300,000 clones listed, approximately 90% are singletons. This sequence originates from a woman between 45 and 65 years old who had recovered from COVID-19. Sequencing was done on a sample of peripheral blood.

CDR3 nucleotides: TGCGCCAGCAGCCAAGAAATCATCCGGGAGACCCAGTACTTC. This translates into CASSQEIIRETQYF. This chain joins TRBV4-1 and TRBJ2-5; no firm D call. The germline V gene has CDR1 MGHRA and CDR2 YSYEKL. The CDR3 totals 14 residues. Trimming took 0 bases from V and 5 from J, leaving 10 bases between them.